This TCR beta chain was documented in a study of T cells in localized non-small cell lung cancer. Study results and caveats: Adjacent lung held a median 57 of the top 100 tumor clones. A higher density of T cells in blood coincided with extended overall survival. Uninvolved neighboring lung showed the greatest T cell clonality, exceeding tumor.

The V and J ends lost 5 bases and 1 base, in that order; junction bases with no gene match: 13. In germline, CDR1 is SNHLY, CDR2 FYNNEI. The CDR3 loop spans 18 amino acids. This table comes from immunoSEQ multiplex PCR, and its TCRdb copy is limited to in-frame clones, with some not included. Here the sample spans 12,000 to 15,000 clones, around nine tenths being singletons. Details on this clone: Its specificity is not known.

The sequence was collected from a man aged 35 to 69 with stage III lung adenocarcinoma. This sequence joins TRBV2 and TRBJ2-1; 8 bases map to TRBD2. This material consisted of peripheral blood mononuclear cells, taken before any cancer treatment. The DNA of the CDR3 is TGTGCCAGCAGTTTTCTTAGGGAGAGCGGGAGTTCCTACAATGAGCAGTTCTTC. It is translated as CASSFLRESGSSYNEQFF.